The T cell receptor beta chain described here comes from a study of neoadjuvant nivolumab and ipilimumab in lung cancer. Study information: Patients got nivolumab 3 mg/kg on days 1, 15 and 29; combination added ipilimumab 1 mg/kg day 1.

About this clone: What it binds is not known.

This CDR3 has 19 residues. With 3 bases clipped from V and 5 bases from J, the junction kept 17 bases outside the gene matches. Looked up from germline, CDR1 is LNHDA and CDR2 is SQIVND (reference sequence). Assay used: immunoSEQ multiplex PCR; TCRdb lists only in-frame clones, some missing. The sample consists of approximately 5,100 clones, about 74% of them appearing once. Findings of the study overall: Only a single major-pathologic-response sample was available for clonality analysis. Resected tumors had greater TCR richness and clonality than uninvolved lung. Only two of four nivolumab-treated tumors gained richness and clonality by surgery.

The sample here was normal lung tissue adjacent to the tumor, taken after neoadjuvant nivolumab, alone or with ipilimumab, at or shortly before surgery. This TCR was sampled from an adult with non-small cell lung cancer. Some clones in this sample may be carry-over from other donors' samples. The genes are TRBV19 and TRBJ1-2; TRBD1 agrees at 11 bases. The DNA of the CDR3 is TGTGCCAGTAGTATCCTCAGGACAGGGGGCAGGCGAGCGGGTTATGGCTACACCTTC. Protein: CASSILRTGGRRAGYGYTF.